What follows are 13 T cell receptor beta chains derived from one specimen sequenced in a study of CD8+CD57+ T cells in acquired aplastic anemia. CDR3 and TCR beta VDJ profiling relied on a genomic DNA template. TCRdb re-analysed the reads in MiXCR, keeping a single row per CDR3 protein. This table has more than 150,000 distinct CDR3 sequences, around half appearing once. Previously, flow cytometry had revealed CD8+CD57+ cell expansion in the patients chosen for sequencing. What was sequenced was sorted CD4+, CD8+, or CD8+CD57+ T cells (not recorded which) from PBMCs. These TCRs come from a human donor with aplastic anemia.

A single count supports this clonotype. This rearrangement joins TRBV19 to TRBJ1-1; D gene unclear. V was shortened by 4 bases and J by 2 bases, with 17 bases between the two germline ends. The CDR3 contains 16 residues. Per the germline V gene, CDR1 is LNHDA and CDR2 is SQIVND (reference sequence). CDR3: CASSTALGRINTEAFF. The CDR3 region has the DNA TGTGCCAGTAGTACCGCCCTAGGACGGATAAACACTGAAGCTTTCTTT.

This rearrangement joins TRBV7-8 to TRBJ2-7; possibly TRBD1 or TRBD2 for D (5 bases each). V was clipped by 2 bases and J by 0 bases, with 14 bases between them. Germline-derived CDR1 and CDR2 are SGHVS and FQNEAQ. This CDR3 spans 16 amino acids. This CDR3 reads CASSLNSEGYSYEQYF. DNA of the CDR3: TGTGCCAGCAGCTTAAATAGCGAGGGGTACTCCTACGAGCAGTACTTC.

This clonotype was detected ten times or more. The J gene is TRBJ1-1, the V gene TRBV6-5, with 10 bases lining up with TRBD1. Trimming at V came to 2 bases and at J to 4 bases, leaving 1 base not matched to a gene. This CDR3 has 14 residues. CDR1 is MNHEY and CDR2 is SVGAGI in the germline V gene. The CDR3: CASSYGDRGTEAFF. CDR3 bases: TGTGCCAGCAGTTACGGGGACAGGGGCACTGAAGCTTTCTTT.

This clonotype was observed once. The chain couples TRBV20-1 to TRBJ2-7, with D tentatively TRBD1 (6 bases). CDR1 and CDR2 (germline): DFQATT, SNEGSKA (reference sequence). This CDR3 region has 12 residues. The CDR3 DNA follows: TGCAGCTTAACAGGGATGGGCTACGAGCAGTACTTC. Translation: CSLTGMGYEQYF.

This clonotype was observed a handful of times. V and J are TRBV7-2 and TRBJ1-2; D remains unclear. The germline V and J ends were trimmed by 5 bases and 8 bases, with 12 bases remaining between them. Germline V gives CDR1 SGHTA, CDR2 FQGNSA. The CDR3 is made up of 12 amino acids. The CDR3 region is CASSSEGWGYTF. The CDR3 DNA is TGTGCCAGCAGCAGCGAGGGATGGGGCTACACCTTC.

The gene calls are TRBV12-3 or TRBV12-4 and TRBJ1-1; no reliable D call. Trimming removed 6 bases at V and 10 bases at J, with 12 bases between. The CDR3 is 11 residues long. The chain's CDR3 is CASSLGPRAFF. In DNA form, the CDR3 reads TGTGCCAGCAGCCTCGGCCCGCGAGCTTTCTTT.

The CDR3, as DNA: TGTGCCAGCCTAGACGGGGGGGCAGGTGATACGCAGTATTTT. Protein: CASLDGGAGDTQYF. The J gene is TRBJ2-3, the V gene TRBV2; 8 nucleotides align to TRBD2. With 8 bases clipped from V and 6 bases from J, the junction kept 10 bases outside the gene matches. Germline lookup yields CDR1 SNHLY and CDR2 FYNNEI. CDR3 size: 14 residues.

In this sample, this clonotype turned up a few times. The chain recombines TRBV20-1 with TRBJ1-1; no definite D call. The CDR3 runs to 11 residues. V was pared by 3 bases and J by 3 bases, with 5 bases between. Germline assignment: CDR1 DFQATT and CDR2 SNEGSKA (reference sequence). The DNA of the CDR3 is TGCAGTGCTAGTCCGTACACTGAAGCTTTCTTT. Its translation is CSASPYTEAFF.

This chain uses TRBV11-2 with TRBJ2-1; TRBD2 matches 12 bases. This CDR3 region has 17 residues. In germline, CDR1 is SGHAT, CDR2 FQNNGV. The junction had 7 bases not matched to a gene; V was cut back by 4 bases and J by 3 bases. CDR3 bases: TGTGCCAGCAGCTGGGCTAGCGGGAGGGCGAGCTACAATGAGCAGTTCTTC. It codes for CASSWASGRASYNEQFF.

The chain carries TRBV6-1 and TRBJ1-1; the D gene is possibly TRBD1 (5 bases). The CDR3 runs to 17 residues. The V end lost 1 base, the J end lost 1 base, and 16 bases lay between the germline ends. The germline V gene has CDR1 MNHNS and CDR2 SASEGT. The CDR3 nucleotides are TGTGCCAGCAGTGAAGGGGTTGGGGCGGGAGAGAACACTGAAGCTTTCTTT. It translates to CASSEGVGAGENTEAFF.

This clonotype was detected a few times. The chain uses TRBV18 and TRBJ2-5; D may be TRBD2 (6 bases). The germline V gene has CDR1 KGHSH and CDR2 LQKENI. The CDR3 is made up of 16 amino acids. Trimming took 5 bases from V and 2 from J, leaving 18 bases between them. The CDR3 coding sequence is TGTGCCAGCTCAAGGCTCCTCCCCGGGACTCAAGAGACCCAGTACTTC. Translating it yields CASSRLLPGTQETQYF.

V gene TRBV10-1 combines with J gene TRBJ2-1, with 8 bases lining up with TRBD2. The V gene's germline CDR1 is WNHNN and CDR2 SYGVQD (reference sequence). The length of the CDR3 is 13 residues. The CDR3 coding sequence is TGCGCTAGCGGGGACCGCTGGGGCAATGAGCAGTTCTTC. Its protein is CASGDRWGNEQFF.

This clonotype was counted between two and nine times. The gene calls are TRBV28 and TRBJ2-4; D may correspond to TRBD1 or TRBD2 (7 bases each). Germline V CDR1 and CDR2: MDHEN, SYDVKM. This CDR3 is built from 14 residues. V dropped 4 bases and J dropped 11 bases, with 18 bases sitting between them. The chain's CDR3 is CASSSRGGSRVQYF. CDR3 sequence (DNA): TGTGCCAGCAGTTCCAGGGGGGGCAGCCGGGTTCAGTACTTC.